These T cell receptor beta chains were read from a single sample in a study of cytomegalovirus exposure and HLA in healthy donors. Method: immunoSEQ multiplex PCR; TCRdb's copy keeps in-frame clones and lacks some. The table lists roughly 100,000 clones. Sequenced material: PBMCs. The receptors stem from a man aged 40-49 years in good health and CMV-seronegative. The CDR3 runs from the conserved cysteine through the conserved F or W. D genes are given only for firm matches.

cdr3_aa	cdr3_nt	j_call	v_call	d_call
CASREQGTYEQYF	TGTGCCAGCAGGGAACAGGGGACTTACGAGCAGTACTTC	TRBJ2-7	TRBV6-5	NA
CASSLSGLSRYTF	TGCGCCAGCAGCTTGTCAGGGCTTAGTAGGTACACCTTC	TRBJ1-2	TRBV5-1	NA
CASSLGLPSYNEQFF	TGTGCCAGCAGCTTAGGACTACCTTCCTACAATGAGCAGTTCTTC	TRBJ2-1	TRBV7-9	NA
CAVINWGGGDTEAFF	TGTGCCGTTATAAATTGGGGGGGCGGTGACACTGAAGCTTTCTTT	TRBJ1-1	TRBV19	NA
CASSTQGTGSDTQYF	TGTGCCAGTAGTACCCAAGGGACAGGGTCAGATACGCAGTATTTT	TRBJ2-3	TRBV19	TRBD1
CASSRLAPDNEQFF	TGTGCCAGCAGCCGATTAGCGCCCGACAATGAGCAGTTCTTC	TRBJ2-1	TRBV11-3	NA
CASSLQGEGVEQYF	TGTGCCAGCAGTCTACAGGGGGAGGGGGTCGAGCAGTACTTC	TRBJ2-7	TRBV7-6	NA
CASSITTSGNPSYEQYF	TGTGCCAGTAGTATTACTACTAGCGGGAACCCCTCCTACGAGCAGTACTTC	TRBJ2-7	TRBV19	TRBD2
CASSILTSGSLDTQYF	TGTGCCAGTAGTATTTTGACTAGCGGGAGTCTGGATACGCAGTATTTT	TRBJ2-3	TRBV19	TRBD2
CASSVGTGGAKTETQYF	TGTGCCAGCAGCGTAGGGACAGGGGGCGCGAAGACAGAGACCCAGTACTTC	TRBJ2-5	TRBV7-6	TRBD1
CASSHMSSGINEQFF	TGCGCCAGCAGCCACATGTCGAGCGGGATAAATGAGCAGTTCTTC	TRBJ2-1	TRBV4-1	TRBD2
CASSAGTSDIDTQYF	TGTGCCAGCAGCGCAGGGACTAGCGACATAGATACGCAGTATTTT	TRBJ2-3	TRBV9	TRBD2